The 11 T cell receptor beta chains presented below share a single source sample, sequenced in a study of siplizumab effects on memory and regulatory T cells. The method was immunoSEQ multiplex PCR; TCRdb's version includes in-frame clones alone and lacks a portion of them. The sample includes some 120,000 clones, roughly 94% of them seen just once. The material sequenced was non-Treg CD4+ T cells sorted from blood. The source is a human donor in good health.

This chain uses TRBV6-5 with TRBJ2-5, with no clear D. CDR3 length: 10 amino acids. Looked up from germline, CDR1 is MNHEY and CDR2 is SVGAGI. The germline V and J ends were trimmed by 7 bases and 5 bases, with 5 bases remaining between them. The CDR3 DNA follows: TGTGCCAGCATGGGGGAGACCCAGTACTTC. Protein product: CASMGETQYF.

The chain employs TRBV4-1 and TRBJ2-3, with unresolved D. Germline V lookup: CDR1 MGHRA, CDR2 YSYEKL. The CDR3 consists of 11 residues. Trimming shortened V by 3 bases and J by 3 bases, and 1 base separated the two germline ends. The CDR3: CASSQTDTQYF. The CDR3 region has the DNA TGCGCCAGCAGCCAGACAGATACGCAGTATTTT.

The chain is built from TRBV6-6 and TRBJ2-2, with D possibly being TRBD1 or TRBD2 (6 bases each). The V end lost 0 bases, the J end lost 7 bases, and 12 bases lay between the germline ends. The CDR3 consists of 15 residues. Germline CDR1 is MNHNY and CDR2 is SVGAGI (reference sequence). The CDR3 sequence is CASSYSTGGHGELFF. As DNA, the CDR3 is TGTGCCAGCAGTTACTCGACCGGGGGCCACGGGGAGCTGTTTTTT.

For this clone: The junction shows a germline mismatch at one end, possibly a read error. The rearrangement links TRBV7-7 to TRBJ2-2; tentatively, D is TRBD1 or TRBD2 (5 bases each). The V gene's germline CDR1 is SSHAT and CDR2 FNYEAQ (reference sequence). The CDR3 consists of 16 residues. Here the CDR3 DNA reads TGTGCTAGCAGCCCAGCCGGGACCCTTCTCGCCGGGGAGCTGTTTTTT. It encodes CASSPAGTLLAGELFF.

V gene TRBV2 combines with J gene TRBJ2-2; the D gene is possibly TRBD1 (5 bases). From germline, CDR1 is SNHLY and CDR2 FYNNEI. CDR3 length: 14 residues. V was pared by 4 bases and J by 4 bases, with 10 bases between. This CDR3 reads CASSGDRGTGELFF. Here the CDR3 DNA reads TGTGCCAGCAGTGGGGATAGGGGCACCGGGGAGCTGTTTTTT.

This chain links TRBV19 with TRBJ1-5, with D possibly matching TRBD1 (6 bases). CDR3 length equals 15 residues. The germline V gene has CDR1 LNHDA and CDR2 SQIVND (reference sequence). V was cut by 1 base and J by 5 bases, with 12 bases left in between. The CDR3 protein is CASSIVGGQYQPQHF. Written as DNA, the CDR3 is TGTGCCAGTAGTATAGTAGGGGGGCAGTATCAGCCCCAGCATTTT.

The chain combines TRBV7-2 with TRBJ2-7; D ambiguous. The CDR3 is 12 amino acids. From germline, CDR1 is SGHTA and CDR2 FQGNSA. V lost 5 bases and J lost 8, with 13 bases in between. The CDR3 DNA sequence: TGTGCCAGCAGCCTCCTGGGTGGGCAGCAGTACTTC. As protein: CASSLLGGQQYF.

The chain is built from TRBV11-3 and TRBJ2-7; possible D gene TRBD2, 6 bases. The ends were cut back, 4 bases at V and 0 bases at J, with 13 bases in the middle. The V gene's germline CDR1 is SGHNT and CDR2 YENEEA. This CDR3 has 15 residues. The CDR3 reads CASSSGGASSYEQYF. The DNA of the CDR3 is TGTGCCAGCAGCTCCGGGGGAGCGAGCTCCTACGAGCAGTACTTC.

This clone occurred once. The V and J genes are TRBV18 and TRBJ1-5; D unclear. Trimming took off 3 bases at V and 3 bases at J, with 6 bases between the two ends. The CDR3 loop spans 13 amino acids. CDR1 and CDR2 from the germline V gene are KGHSH and LQKENI. The CDR3 DNA sequence: TGTGCCAGCTCACCGGGCATCAATCAGCCCCAGCATTTT. Translated, it gives CASSPGINQPQHF.

The chain is built from TRBV5-4 and TRBJ1-2, with D unresolved. The germline V gene encodes CDR1 SGHNT and CDR2 YYREEE (reference sequence). V lost 0 bases and J 5 bases, leaving 11 bases between the germline ends. The CDR3 has 14 residues. This chain's CDR3 is CASSLGGSGYGYTF. CDR3 DNA: TGTGCCAGCAGCTTGGGGGGTAGTGGGTATGGCTACACCTTC. Using reference TRBV5-4 and TRBJ1-2 for the parts outside the CDR3, the full variable domain is ETGVTQSPTHLIKTRGQQVTLRCSSQSGHNTVSWYQQALGQGPQFIFQYYREEENGRGNFPPRFSGLQFPNYSSELNVNALELDDSALYLCASSLGGSGYGYTFGSGTRLTVV.

The chain couples TRBV4-2 to TRBJ1-2; D is undetermined. Germline values: CDR1 LGHNA, CDR2 YNFKEQ. The ends were cut back, 0 bases at V and 7 bases at J, with 6 bases in the middle. The CDR3 contains 12 residues. In nucleotides, the CDR3 is TGTGCCAGCAGCCAAGAGTTAGGTGGCTACACCTTC. This encodes CASSQELGGYTF.